The 25 T cell receptor beta chains given below trace back to one sample, sequenced in a study of response to subunit inactivated influenza vaccine. Using its own MiXCR run on the RT-PCR reads, TCRdb lists one record per CDR3 protein. The data contain almost 250,000 distinct CDR3 sequences, 9% to 15% of them seen just once; the ten biggest clones take up 7.8%. Specimen: non-naive T cells sorted from PBMCs, collected roughly 2 weeks before vaccination. The receptor source for this set is a man aged 50-60 years who received an inactivated influenza vaccine.

The CDR3 region has the DNA TGTGCCAGCAGTTTATTGGGGCGGGGGGGCACAGATACGCAGTATTTT. Its translation: CASSLLGRGGTDTQYF. The J gene is TRBJ2-3, the V gene TRBV27, with 8 bases identical to TRBD2. V gave up 1 base and J gave up 1 base; unmatched junction bases: 4. This CDR3 spans 16 amino acids. The V gene's germline CDR1 is MNHEY and CDR2 SMNVEV (reference sequence).

This clonotype was seen only a few times. The chain combines TRBV7-9 with TRBJ2-1; D unresolved. Trimming removed 4 bases at V and 4 bases at J, with 17 bases between. CDR1 is SEHNR and CDR2 is FQNEAQ in the germline V gene (reference sequence). The CDR3 is 16 amino acids. The CDR3 DNA is TGTGCCAGCAGCTCAGCTGTGGGTGCCCCGTACAATGAGCAGTTCTTC. This gives the protein CASSSAVGAPYNEQFF.

This chain connects TRBV6-1 to TRBJ2-7; 9 bases agree with TRBD2. Germline V gives CDR1 MNHNS, CDR2 SASEGT. J lost 4 bases, V lost 8 bases, and 9 bases had no gene match. This CDR3 spans 14 amino acids. CDR3 bases: TGTGCCAGCTCACTAGCGGGCAGCCTATACGAGCAGTACTTC. Amino acid sequence: CASSLAGSLYEQYF.

This chain connects TRBV6-2 or TRBV6-3 to TRBJ2-7; D gene uncertain. This CDR3 region has 15 residues. Germline values: CDR1 MNHEY, CDR2 SVGEGT. Trimming shortened V by 0 bases and J by 4 bases, and 13 bases separated the two germline ends. CDR3 in amino acids: CASSYSRTGTYEQYF. The CDR3, as DNA: TGTGCCAGCAGTTACTCGAGGACGGGTACATACGAGCAGTACTTC.

The chain joins TRBV29-1 to TRBJ2-3; 8 positions agree with TRBD2. V lost 6 bases, J lost 1 base, and 6 bases stayed unmatched. Germline V CDR1 and CDR2: SQVTM, ANQGSEA. The CDR3 runs 14 residues. The CDR3 DNA sequence: TGCAGCGTGGGGCGGGAGGCGGGCACAGATACGCAGTATTTT. It encodes CSVGREAGTDTQYF.

As regards this clonotype: A much larger clone differs by one base, so this may be a read error. This sequence joins TRBV14 and TRBJ2-1; the D is unclear. The CDR3 spans 15 residues. Germline CDR1 and CDR2: SGHDN and FVKESK. CDR3 DNA sequence: TGTGCCAGCAGACAAGCCCTAGGAGCCTACAATGAGCAGTTCTTC. Amino acids: CASRQALGAYNEQFF. Based on the CDR3 plus reference TRBV14 and TRBJ2-1, the full variable domain is EAGVTQFPSHSVIEKGQTVTLRCDPISGHDNLYWYRRVMGKEIKFLLHFVKESKQDESGMPNNRFLAERTGGTYSTLKVQPAELEDSGVYFCASRQALGAYNEQFFGPGTRLTVL.

The chain links TRBV20-1 to TRBJ2-7; tentatively, D is TRBD1 (6 bases). V was shortened by 1 base and J by 5 bases, with 15 bases between the two germline ends. This CDR3 region has 14 residues. Germline V gene data show CDR1 as DFQATT and CDR2 as SNEGSKA (reference sequence). The CDR3 here is CSARGGGAGDEQYF. In DNA, the CDR3 is TGCAGTGCTAGAGGTGGGGGCGCAGGAGACGAGCAGTACTTC.

In its sample, this clonotype was seen many times. V gene TRBV29-1 combines with J gene TRBJ2-1; D remains unclear. The V and J ends lost 5 bases and 5 bases respectively, with 19 bases between them. The CDR3 is made up of 15 amino acids. Germline V gene lookup returns CDR1 SQVTM and CDR2 ANQGSEA. CDR3 loop: CSVRLTIRYDNEQFF. CDR3 sequence (DNA): TGCAGCGTTAGGTTGACCATCAGATACGACAATGAGCAGTTCTTC.

This clonotype has a handful of counts. This rearrangement joins TRBV6-1 to TRBJ1-2; perhaps TRBD1 as D (6 bases). CDR1 and CDR2 from the germline V gene are MNHNS and SASEGT. This CDR3 has 12 amino acids. Trimming left V 3 bases short and J 8 bases short, with 10 bases between. CDR3: CASSESGVGYTF. The CDR3 DNA follows: TGTGCCAGCAGTGAGTCAGGGGTCGGCTACACCTTC.

V and J are TRBV4-2 and TRBJ2-1; D gene unclear. The CDR3 sequence is 19 residues long. V gave up 4 bases and J gave up 8 bases, with 30 bases separating them. Germline loops: CDR1 LGHNA, CDR2 YNFKEQ. Here the CDR3 DNA reads TGTGCCAGCAGCCCCATGAGCCCCAAACGCTCGCTAGGGTGGTATGAGCAGTTCTTC. Encoded protein: CASSPMSPKRSLGWYEQFF.

V usage is TRBV20-1 and J usage is TRBJ2-7; 7 bases are shared with TRBD2. V shed 5 bases and J 1 base; nucleotides not matched to a gene: 14. This CDR3 has 16 residues. Germline CDR1 is DFQATT and CDR2 is SNEGSKA (reference sequence). Here the CDR3 reads CSAPMTSSGKSYEQYF. In DNA, the CDR3 is TGCAGTGCTCCCATGACCTCGAGCGGGAAATCCTACGAGCAGTACTTC.

This clonotype was seen a few times. The CDR3 coding sequence is TGTGCCAGCAGCCCTACCGGGACTACCACCGGGGAGCTGTTTTTT. It encodes CASSPTGTTTGELFF. This rearrangement joins TRBV11-3 to TRBJ2-2; 7 bases are shared with TRBD2. CDR3 length: 15 residues. J gave up 4 bases and V 5 bases, and 7 bases lay outside the gene matches. Germline lookup yields CDR1 SGHNT and CDR2 YENEEA.

This chain joins TRBV7-2 and TRBJ1-2, with a weak D call TRBD1 (6 bases). This CDR3 spans 14 amino acids. Per germline, CDR1 SGHTA and CDR2 FQGNSA. The V gene lost 5 bases and the J gene lost 0 bases, with 10 bases spanning the gap. The chain's CDR3 is CASSRDIANYGYTF. The CDR3 DNA is TGTGCCAGCAGCCGGGACATAGCTAACTATGGCTACACCTTC.

This chain links TRBV7-2 with TRBJ2-5; weak D call: TRBD2 (6 bases). The CDR3 is 13 amino acids. CDR1 and CDR2 (germline): SGHTA, FQGNSA. V was trimmed by 2 bases and J by 6 bases, leaving 10 bases between them. CDR3 protein: CASSLRGVQTQYF. CDR3 nucleotides: TGTGCCAGCAGCTTACGCGGGGTACAGACCCAGTACTTC.

This clonotype came up a few times. The V call is TRBV5-8, the J call TRBJ1-4; TRBD1 is a possible D gene (6 bases). The CDR3 spans 15 residues. From germline, CDR1 is SGHTS and CDR2 YDEGEE. The V gene lost 1 base and the J gene lost 5 bases, with 12 bases spanning the gap. CDR3 sequence: CASSLSAGENEKLFF. The CDR3 nucleotides are TGTGCCAGCAGCTTGTCGGCAGGGGAGAATGAAAAACTGTTTTTT.

The sample holds a few counts of this clonotype. This rearrangement joins TRBV20-1 to TRBJ2-1, with TRBD2 identical over 10 bases. Trimming removed 4 bases from V and 8 bases from J; junction bases left unmatched: 5. The germline CDR1 and CDR2 sequences are DFQATT and SNEGSKA (reference sequence). There are 13 residues in the CDR3. This chain's CDR3 is CSATSGGADEQFF. In DNA form, the CDR3 reads TGCAGTGCTACCAGCGGGGGGGCCGATGAGCAGTTCTTC.

In the case of this clonotype: A much larger clone lies a single base off, so this may be a read error. The V and J genes are TRBV20-1 and TRBJ1-5; no firm D call. Germline CDR1 is DFQATT and CDR2 is SNEGSKA (reference sequence). The CDR3 sequence is 13 residues long. CDR3 DNA sequence: TGCAGAGCTAGAGGAGGGAGCAATCAGCCCCAGCATTTT. This gives the protein CRARGGSNQPQHF.

J is TRBJ2-7 and V is TRBV6-1, with D perhaps assigned TRBD1 or TRBD2 (6 bases each). Germline V gene sequence: CDR1 MNHNS, CDR2 SASEGT. With 2 bases removed from V and 5 bases from J, the gap between germline ends came to 10 bases. This CDR3 has 13 residues. CDR3 sequence: CASSETGRNEQYF. DNA for the CDR3: TGTGCCAGCAGTGAAACAGGGAGGAACGAGCAGTACTTC.

The sample holds many counts of this clonotype. This chain joins TRBV7-9 and TRBJ2-3; 12 nucleotides align to TRBD2. J was trimmed by 4 bases and V by 5 bases; bases with no gene match: 4. This CDR3 spans 15 amino acids. CDR1 and CDR2 from the germline V gene are SEHNR and FQNEAQ (reference sequence). CDR3 region: CASSQGLAGPDTQYF. In DNA, the CDR3 is TGTGCCAGCAGCCAGGGACTAGCGGGCCCAGATACGCAGTATTTT.

The chain couples TRBV10-2 to TRBJ1-3, with a weak D call TRBD1 (6 bases). There are 16 residues in the CDR3. The germline gives CDR1 WSHSY, CDR2 SAAADI. Trimming took 7 bases from V and 0 from J, leaving 16 bases between them. CDR3: CASKNQQGFSGNTIYF. In DNA, the CDR3 is TGCGCCAGCAAAAATCAACAGGGATTCTCTGGAAACACCATATATTTT.

This clonotype occurred many times. This chain connects TRBV29-1 to TRBJ2-2; 12 nucleotides line up with TRBD2. This CDR3 region has 15 residues. Trimming removed 7 bases from V and 7 bases from J; junction bases left unmatched: 10. Germline values: CDR1 SQVTM, CDR2 ANQGSEA. CDR3 in amino acids: CSAEGLAGRDGELFF. As DNA, the CDR3 is TGCAGCGCCGAGGGACTAGCGGGCAGGGACGGGGAGCTGTTTTTT.

This clonotype was counted at least ten times. V is TRBV12-3 or TRBV12-4 and J is TRBJ2-1, with 7 bases fitting TRBD2. CDR3 length equals 14 residues. V gave up 2 bases and J gave up 2 bases; unmatched junction bases: 0. CDR3 in amino acids: CASSLLAAYNEQFF. DNA for the CDR3: TGTGCCAGCAGTTTACTAGCGGCCTACAATGAGCAGTTCTTC.

The chain carries TRBV23-1 and TRBJ2-7; D is uncertain. TRBV23-1 is given ORF status, its function remaining uncertain. This CDR3 contains 12 residues. V lost 6 bases and J 6 bases, leaving 12 bases between the germline ends. The CDR3 DNA sequence: TGCGCCAGCAGAGCTCACCATTCCGAGCAGTACTTC. Residues: CASRAHHSEQYF.

This rearrangement joins TRBV11-2 to TRBJ2-2; no firm D call. V was trimmed by 5 bases and J by 10 bases, leaving 11 bases between them. The CDR3 runs 12 residues. In germline, CDR1 is SGHAT, CDR2 FQNNGV. The CDR3 bases are TGTGCCAGCAGCCCCCACGCCGTGGAGCTGTTTTTT. Residues: CASSPHAVELFF.

V gene TRBV5-6 combines with J gene TRBJ2-7; D gene uncertain. V was pared by 4 bases and J by 3 bases, with 20 bases between. Germline V gives CDR1 SGHDT, CDR2 YYEEEE. The CDR3 totals 16 residues. The CDR3 here is CASSTLGTSPHYEQYF. DNA of the CDR3: TGTGCCAGCAGCACCCTTGGAACAAGTCCTCACTACGAGCAGTACTTC.